This note documents a single TCR beta chain sequence. The data originate from a study of blood T cell repertoires in COVID-19. Sequencing was performed with immunoSEQ multiplex PCR; in TCRdb, only in-frame clones are kept and a portion is missing. Among over 200,000 clones listed, approximately 91% were seen once. The CDR3 is 14 residues long. Germline V gene data show CDR1 as MNHEY and CDR2 as SMNVEV (reference sequence). The V gene lost 5 bases and the J gene lost 4 bases, with 14 bases spanning the gap. Sequencing input: peripheral blood. This chain joins TRBV27 and TRBJ1-2; TRBD1 is a possible D gene (5 bases). The source is a man aged 35 to 55 with acute or convalescent COVID-19. The CDR3 DNA follows: TGTGCCAGCAGTCACTCGGGGGATGTCTATGGCTACACCTTC. Residues: CASSHSGDVYGYTF.